This T cell receptor (beta chain) was captured in a study of T cell changes during pregnancy in multiple sclerosis. Germline V gene lookup returns CDR1 SGHRS and CDR2 YFSETQ. The CDR3 spans 14 residues. Unmatched junction bases numbered 0, after V lost 1 base and J lost 4 bases. Measured with immunoSEQ multiplex PCR; TCRdb has only the in-frame clones, and not every one. The data contain roughly 89,000 clones, approximately 95% of them singletons. The sample in question was peripheral blood, obtained after pregnancy. This chain connects TRBV5-1 to TRBJ2-5; 11 bases match TRBD2. The TCR originated in a female donor in good health, enrolled as a control in a pregnancy study. CDR3 bases: TGCGCCAGCAGCTTGACTAGCGGGAGAGAGACCCAGTACTTC. It specifies CASSLTSGRETQYF.